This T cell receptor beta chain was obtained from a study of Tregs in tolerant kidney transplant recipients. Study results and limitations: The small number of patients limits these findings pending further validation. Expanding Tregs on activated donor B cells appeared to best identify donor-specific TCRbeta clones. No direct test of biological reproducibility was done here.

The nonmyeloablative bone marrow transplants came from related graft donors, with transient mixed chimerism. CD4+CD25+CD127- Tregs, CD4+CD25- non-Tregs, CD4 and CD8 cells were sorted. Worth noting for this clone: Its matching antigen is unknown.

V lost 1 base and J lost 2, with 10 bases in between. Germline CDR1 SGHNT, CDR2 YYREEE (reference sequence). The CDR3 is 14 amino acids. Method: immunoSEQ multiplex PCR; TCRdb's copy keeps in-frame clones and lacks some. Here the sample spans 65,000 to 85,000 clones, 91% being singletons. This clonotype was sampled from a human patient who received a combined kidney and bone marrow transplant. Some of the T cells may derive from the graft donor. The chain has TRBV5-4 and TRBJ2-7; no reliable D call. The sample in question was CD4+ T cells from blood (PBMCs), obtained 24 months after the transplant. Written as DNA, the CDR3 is TGTGCCAGCAGCTTGTCAGCGTCTACCTACGAGCAGTACTTC. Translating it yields CASSLSASTYEQYF.